These 26 T cell receptor beta chains came from one sample sequenced in a study of cytomegalovirus exposure and HLA in healthy donors. Use of 60 Vbeta and 13 Jbeta primers characterized the PCR. Assay used: immunoSEQ multiplex PCR; TCRdb lists only in-frame clones, some missing. The table includes some 190,000 clones, roughly 80% detected once. Material: PBMCs. These receptors were obtained from a male donor in good health and CMV-seronegative.

The rearrangement links TRBV5-4 to TRBJ2-2; TRBD1 matches 7 bases. CDR1 SGHNT and CDR2 YYREEE come from the germline V gene (reference sequence). Unmatched junction bases numbered 15, after V lost 3 bases and J lost 7 bases. CDR3 length equals 17 residues. CDR3 DNA sequence: TGTGCCAGCAGCTCACCACAGGGGATAAGACGGGACGGGGAGCTGTTTTTT. Translating it yields CASSSPQGIRRDGELFF.

The J gene is TRBJ2-3, the V gene TRBV6-6, with TRBD2 identical over 8 bases. Germline assignment: CDR1 MNHNY and CDR2 SVGAGI (reference sequence). V gave up 8 bases and J gave up 4 bases; unmatched junction bases: 8. This CDR3 comprises 14 residues. In DNA, the CDR3 is TGTGCCAGCGCAGCGGGAGCAGAGGCAGATACGCAGTATTTT. As protein: CASAAGAEADTQYF.

This chain connects TRBV28 to TRBJ2-6, with D possibly TRBD1 on 6 matching bases. The V gene's germline CDR1 is MDHEN and CDR2 SYDVKM. This CDR3 is built from 17 residues. V lost 8 bases and J 1 base, leaving 18 bases between the germline ends. The CDR3 protein is CASGLRGPRSGANVLTF. The CDR3 nucleotides are TGTGCCAGCGGCCTCAGGGGCCCCCGGTCTGGGGCCAACGTCCTGACTTTC.

CDR3 bases: TGTGCCAGTACAGAATACGGCACAGATACGCAGTATTTT. It codes for CASTEYGTDTQYF. V gene TRBV2 combines with J gene TRBJ2-3; D is unclear. CDR3 length: 13 amino acids. The germline CDR1 and CDR2 sequences are SNHLY and FYNNEI. V was pared by 9 bases and J by 1 base, with 11 bases between.

The rearrangement links TRBV6-7 to TRBJ2-6, with 7 nucleotides matching TRBD2. TRBV6-7 is reported as an ORF; its role is uncertain. This CDR3 is 16 amino acids long. V was pared by 1 base and J by 3 bases, with 3 bases of the junction left unmatched. The CDR3 is CASSYWEGHGANVLTF. The CDR3 region has the DNA TGTGCCAGCAGTTACTGGGAGGGGCATGGGGCCAACGTCCTGACTTTC.

The rearrangement uses TRBV28 and TRBJ1-5, with a weak D call TRBD1 (5 bases). Between the trimmed V and J ends, which lost 3 bases and 5 bases, there was a span of 11 bases. CDR1 MDHEN and CDR2 SYDVKM come from the germline V gene. The CDR3 is 14 amino acids. The CDR3 coding sequence is TGTGCCAGCAGTTTCGGGGGTGGTGATCAGCCCCAGCATTTT. Its protein product is CASSFGGGDQPQHF.

This clone was recorded once. The chain carries TRBV7-9 and TRBJ2-1; the D gene is possibly TRBD2 (6 bases). This CDR3 is built from 16 residues. Trimming stripped 5 bases from V and 3 bases from J, with 17 bases between. The germline V gene encodes CDR1 SEHNR and CDR2 FQNEAQ (reference sequence). CDR3 DNA sequence: TGTGCCAGCAGCCCCCTTAGAGGAGCGGGCTACAATGAGCAGTTCTTC. This gives the protein CASSPLRGAGYNEQFF.

The sample holds a few counts of this clone. The same CDR3 also results from other DNA sequences found in this sample. The chain links TRBV6-1 to TRBJ2-3; 9 nucleotides match TRBD1. From germline, CDR1 is MNHNS and CDR2 SASEGT. V dropped 1 base and J dropped 4; count of bases not matched to a gene: 0. CDR3 length: 14 amino acids. The CDR3 nucleotides read TGTGCCAGCAGTGAAGGACAGGGGGCAGATACGCAGTATTTT. Protein sequence: CASSEGQGADTQYF.

This chain links TRBV1 with TRBJ2-3; the listed D gene, TRBD2, was not tested against the DNA. TRBV1 is described as a pseudogene. The CDR3 spans 17 residues. The CDR3 nucleotides are TGCACCAGCAGCCAAGAAAGGAGCGGGAGATCCGCAGATACGCAGTATTTT. It encodes CTSSQERSGRSADTQYF.

This chain connects TRBV30 to TRBJ1-2; 7 positions match TRBD1. Germline assignment: CDR1 GTSNPN and CDR2 SVGIG (reference sequence). The junction had 10 bases not matched to a gene; V was cut back by 5 bases and J by 4 bases. CDR3 size: 14 residues. CDR3 protein: CAWRGTEVFYGYTF. For the CDR3, the DNA is TGTGCCTGGCGCGGGACAGAAGTCTTCTATGGCTACACCTTC.

The chain joins TRBV6-5 to TRBJ1-1, with D possibly being TRBD1 (5 bases). The V and J ends lost 6 bases and 6 bases respectively, with 20 bases between them. Looked up from germline, CDR1 is MNHEY and CDR2 is SVGAGI. The CDR3 is 15 amino acids. The CDR3 loop reads CASSRLGLGGAEAFF. As DNA, the CDR3 is TGTGCCAGCAGCCGACTGGGTTTGGGGGGAGCTGAAGCTTTCTTT.

The chain carries TRBV6-1 and TRBJ2-2, with a weak D call TRBD1 (5 bases). Trimming cost V 4 bases and J 4 bases, with 10 bases left between them. The CDR3 has 14 amino acids. Germline assignment: CDR1 MNHNS and CDR2 SASEGT. The chain's CDR3 is CASSVDRPTGELFF. The CDR3 bases are TGTGCCAGCAGTGTCGACAGACCCACCGGGGAGCTGTTTTTT.

CDR3 residues: CASSLQGRNEQYF. In nucleotides, the CDR3 is TGTGCCAGCAGCCTACAGGGGAGGAACGAGCAGTACTTC. The chain is built from TRBV13 and TRBJ2-7; TRBD1 might be the D (7 bases). Germline V gives CDR1 PRHDT, CDR2 FYEKMQ (reference sequence). V lost 5 bases and J lost 5, with 13 bases in between. The CDR3 consists of 13 residues. The whole variable domain, filled in from reference TRBV13 and TRBJ2-7, reads AAGVIQSPRHLIKEKRETATLKCYPIPRHDTVYWYQQGPGQDPQFLISFYEKMQSDKGSIPDRFSAQQFSDYHSELNMSSLELGDSALYFCASSLQGRNEQYFGPGTRLTVT.

V is TRBV28 and J is TRBJ2-7; tentative D call: TRBD1 (6 bases). Deletions cut 1 base from V and 3 bases from J, with 13 bases between. This CDR3 contains 15 residues. Germline V gene lookup returns CDR1 MDHEN and CDR2 SYDVKM. The CDR3 nucleotides read TGTGCCAGCAGTTTATCCAAAGGACAGCGCTACGAGCAGTACTTC. Protein: CASSLSKGQRYEQYF. The full variable domain, rest sourced from reference TRBV28 and TRBJ2-7, is DVKVTQSSRYLVKRTGEKVFLECVQDMDHENMFWYRQDPGLGLRLIYFSYDVKMKEKGDIPEGYSVSREKKERFSLILESASTNQTSMYLCASSLSKGQRYEQYFGPGTRLTVT.

The chain uses TRBV19 and TRBJ2-3; 8 nucleotides line up with TRBD2. Germline CDR1 reads LNHDA; CDR2 reads SQIVND (reference sequence). This CDR3 has 15 residues. With 3 bases clipped from V and 1 base from J, the junction kept 3 bases outside the gene matches. The CDR3: CASSIVTSGTDTQYF. The CDR3 nucleotides read TGTGCCAGTAGTATTGTGACTAGCGGCACAGATACGCAGTATTTT.

The genes are TRBV7-6 and TRBJ2-5, with 13 bases aligning to TRBD2. The CDR3 totals 15 residues. V lost 4 bases to trimming and J lost 3 bases; unmatched junction nucleotides: 2. Per germline, CDR1 SGHVS and CDR2 FNYEAQ. The CDR3 DNA reads as TGTGCCAGCAGCTGGACTAGCGGGAGCGAAGAGACCCAGTACTTC. It specifies CASSWTSGSEETQYF.

This clone was detected once. V and J are TRBV5-1 and TRBJ2-5; D gene uncertain. The J call could be wrong; TRBJ2-7 is a better fit for the DNA end. This CDR3 region has 13 residues. The germline V gene has CDR1 SGHRS and CDR2 YFSETQ. As DNA, the CDR3 is TGCGCCAGCAGCTTCTCCCTGGACTACGAGCAGTACTTC. Translated, it gives CASSFSLDYEQYF.

The V and J genes are TRBV2 and TRBJ2-2, with TRBD1 as a possible D gene (5 bases). Trimming took 4 bases from V and 6 from J, leaving 9 bases between them. The length of the CDR3 is 13 residues. Germline V CDR1 and CDR2: SNHLY, FYNNEI. CDR3 sequence reads: CASSAGFSGELFF. DNA for the CDR3: TGTGCCAGCAGTGCAGGGTTTTCCGGGGAGCTGTTTTTT.

The chain has TRBV2 and TRBJ1-3, with D possibly being TRBD1 (5 bases). The CDR3 runs to 14 residues. CDR1 SNHLY and CDR2 FYNNEI come from the germline V gene. V was shortened by 10 bases and J by 4 bases, with 17 bases between the two germline ends. The DNA for the CDR3 is TGTGCCACCGATCCTACAGGTTCAGGAAACACCATATATTTT. Translating it yields CATDPTGSGNTIYF.

CDR3 coding DNA: TGTGCCAGCAGCTTAACCCGACAGGGACCTAACTATGGCTACACCTTC. Protein sequence: CASSLTRQGPNYGYTF. J is TRBJ1-2 and V is TRBV7-2, with TRBD1 matching 7 bases. There are 16 residues in the CDR3. Germline V lookup: CDR1 SGHTA, CDR2 FQGNSA. V lost 2 bases, J lost 0 bases, and 6 bases stayed unmatched.

The rearrangement joins TRBV5-1 to TRBJ1-2; TRBD1 might be the D (6 bases). CDR3 length: 16 amino acids. Germline CDR1 and CDR2: SGHRS and YFSETQ. Deletions cut 0 bases from V and 1 base from J, with 13 bases between. CDR3 nucleotide sequence: TGCGCCAGCAGCTTGGTTTCAGGGGCCTATAACTATGGCTACACCTTC. Its translation is CASSLVSGAYNYGYTF.

The chain uses TRBV30 and TRBJ1-6, with 7 bases aligning to TRBD1. Germline CDR1 and CDR2: GTSNPN and SVGIG (reference sequence). V shed 5 bases and J 5 bases; nucleotides not matched to a gene: 3. The CDR3 loop spans 13 amino acids. This chain's CDR3 is CAWGTEDNSPLHF. The CDR3 DNA reads as TGTGCCTGGGGGACAGAGGATAATTCACCCCTCCACTTT.

The chain employs TRBV5-6 and TRBJ1-2, with D possibly matching TRBD1 (5 bases). This CDR3 has 13 amino acids. Germline V gives CDR1 SGHDT, CDR2 YYEEEE. Trimming removed 1 base at V and 5 bases at J, with 9 bases between. CDR3 sequence: CASSLRQGYGYTF. Here the CDR3 DNA reads TGTGCCAGCAGCTTGAGGCAGGGTTATGGCTACACCTTC.

The chain recombines TRBV5-1 with TRBJ1-3; tentative D call: TRBD1 (5 bases). The CDR3 loop spans 15 amino acids. Germline V gene data show CDR1 as SGHRS and CDR2 as YFSETQ. Trimming pared 3 bases from V and 0 bases from J, leaving 10 bases between. Here the CDR3 DNA reads TGCGCCAGCAGCTGGGGGACTCCCTCTGGAAACACCATATATTTT. Amino acid sequence: CASSWGTPSGNTIYF.

V and J are TRBV11-2 and TRBJ1-1, with TRBD1 as a possible D gene (5 bases). V was trimmed by 3 bases and J by 0 bases, leaving 14 bases between them. Per the germline V gene, CDR1 is SGHAT and CDR2 is FQNNGV. This CDR3 is built from 16 residues. CDR3 bases: TGTGCCAGCAGCTTTCGGGGACGGGGGATGAACACTGAAGCTTTCTTT. Translated: CASSFRGRGMNTEAFF.

The chain links TRBV13 to TRBJ2-2, with a weak D call TRBD2 (6 bases). The CDR3 has 15 amino acids. Looked up from germline, CDR1 is PRHDT and CDR2 is FYEKMQ (reference sequence). V was trimmed by 5 bases and J by 0 bases, leaving 10 bases between them. The CDR3: CASSLGRTNTGELFF. The DNA of the CDR3 is TGTGCCAGCAGCCTTGGGAGGACGAACACCGGGGAGCTGTTTTTT.